Following are 32 T cell receptor beta chains from one sample sequenced in a study of control samples from healthy donors and cancer patients. Assay: immunoSEQ multiplex PCR; the TCRdb copy retains only in-frame clones and omits some. The sample has about 180,000 clones; approximately 92% are singletons. Specimen: blood. The receptors derive from a man aged 25 to 40 in good health.

The chain couples TRBV7-2 to TRBJ2-1, with 7 bases fitting TRBD2. Germline assignment: CDR1 SGHTA and CDR2 FQGNSA. The V and J ends lost 4 bases and 15 bases, in that order; junction bases with no gene match: 6. This CDR3 is 11 amino acids long. The CDR3 loop reads CASSSGLVPFF. Written as DNA, the CDR3 is TGTGCCAGCAGCTCCGGACTAGTGCCGTTCTTC.

About this clone itself: Compared with germline, one end of the junction differs, possibly owing to a read error. The V call is TRBV5-1, the J call TRBJ2-4; 11 bases map to TRBD2. This CDR3 comprises 18 residues. Per germline, CDR1 SGHRS and CDR2 YFSETQ. In DNA, the CDR3 is TGCGCCAGCAGCTTGGACCTAGCGGGAGGCCGAGCCGAAAACATTCAGTACTTC. This translates into CASSLDLAGGRAENIQYF.

V is TRBV19 and J is TRBJ1-4; TRBD1 matches at 10 bases. The CDR3 is 18 residues long. From germline, CDR1 is LNHDA and CDR2 SQIVND (reference sequence). V lost 4 bases, J lost 10 bases, and 18 bases stayed unmatched. The CDR3 spells CASSKPGQGSLAGLKLFF. The CDR3 nucleotides read TGTGCCAGTAGTAAGCCGGGACAGGGGTCTTTGGCCGGATTAAAACTGTTTTTT.

V usage is TRBV5-8 and J usage is TRBJ1-5; TRBD1 might be the D (5 bases). Trimming shortened V by 6 bases and J by 0 bases, and 10 bases separated the two germline ends. CDR1 is SGHTS, CDR2 YDEGEE, per germline. The CDR3 is 14 amino acids. The DNA for the CDR3 is TGTGCCAGCACCAGAGGGGTTAGCAATCAGCCCCAGCATTTT. Translation: CASTRGVSNQPQHF.

The CDR3 nucleotides are TGTGCCAGCAGCTTGACGAGGGCAGGGGGTCTTCGGTTGGGCGGCTACACCTTC. Protein: CASSLTRAGGLRLGGYTF. The genes are TRBV5-4 and TRBJ1-2; 7 nucleotides agree with TRBD1. The junction had 20 bases not matched to a gene; V was cut back by 1 base and J by 8 bases. Looked up from germline, CDR1 is SGHNT and CDR2 is YYREEE (reference sequence). The CDR3 runs 18 residues.

The chain joins TRBV30 to TRBJ1-5; 11 bases match TRBD1. Germline values: CDR1 GTSNPN, CDR2 SVGIG (reference sequence). V dropped 5 bases and J dropped 7; count of bases not matched to a gene: 7. This CDR3 spans 14 amino acids. CDR3 DNA sequence: TGTGCCTGGGGACAGGGGGCGGCGGACCAGCCCCAGCATTTT. It yields the protein CAWGQGAADQPQHF. Looking up the rest from reference TRBV30 and TRBJ1-5 gives the full variable domain: SQTIHQWPATLVQPVGSPLSLECTVEGTSNPNLYWYRQAAGRGLQLLFYSVGIGQISSEVPQNLSASRPQDRQFILSSKKLLLSDSGFYLCAWGQGAADQPQHFGDGTRLSIL.

The rearrangement uses TRBV19 and TRBJ1-1; D may be TRBD1 (5 bases). Trimming pared 8 bases from V and 4 bases from J, leaving 17 bases between. Germline CDR1 LNHDA, CDR2 SQIVND (reference sequence). This CDR3 comprises 14 residues. CDR3 sequence: CASSPGQGITEAFF. The CDR3 bases are TGTGCCAGTTCCCCCGGGCAGGGAATCACTGAAGCTTTCTTT.

V and J are TRBV7-3 and TRBJ2-3; no definite D call. Deletions cut 5 bases from V and 4 bases from J, with 16 bases between. The CDR3 length is 15 residues. CDR1 is SGHTA, CDR2 FQGTGA, per germline. In DNA form, the CDR3 reads TGTGCCAGCAGCCCCCTACCCCGTGGTGCAGATACGCAGTATTTT. Amino acids: CASSPLPRGADTQYF.

The J gene is TRBJ1-5, the V gene TRBV6-2 or TRBV6-3, with 9 nucleotides matching TRBD1. This CDR3 has 14 amino acids. J was trimmed by 5 bases and V by 5 bases; bases with no gene match: 4. From germline, CDR1 is MNHEY and CDR2 SVGEGT. This CDR3 reads CASSKGQGYQPQHF. In DNA, the CDR3 is TGTGCCAGCAGTAAGGGACAGGGTTATCAGCCCCAGCATTTT.

This rearrangement joins TRBV15 to TRBJ2-7; D might be TRBD1 or TRBD2, each matching 5 bases. CDR1 and CDR2 (germline): LNHNV, YYDKDF (reference sequence). V was clipped by 3 bases and J by 0 bases, with 9 bases between them. This CDR3 has 14 amino acids. Here the CDR3 DNA reads TGTGCCACCAGCAGCCGGGACGGCTCCTACGAGCAGTACTTC. It is translated as CATSSRDGSYEQYF.

V gene TRBV6-6 combines with J gene TRBJ1-4; 8 bases are shared with TRBD1. V dropped 5 bases and J dropped 1; count of bases not matched to a gene: 3. The germline V gene has CDR1 MNHNY and CDR2 SVGAGI (reference sequence). The CDR3 runs to 15 residues. This chain's CDR3 is CASSGTGGTNEKLFF. In DNA form, the CDR3 reads TGTGCCAGCAGTGGCACAGGGGGAACTAATGAAAAACTGTTTTTT.

The chain uses TRBV5-1 and TRBJ2-3; D ambiguous. Germline-derived CDR1 and CDR2 are SGHRS and YFSETQ. This CDR3 is 16 amino acids long. Trimming shortened V by 2 bases and J by 0 bases, and 13 bases separated the two germline ends. The CDR3: CASSFLGQTSTDTQYF. The CDR3 DNA reads as TGCGCCAGCAGCTTTTTGGGTCAAACTAGCACAGATACGCAGTATTTT.

The J gene is TRBJ2-1, the V gene TRBV5-1, with 11 nucleotides matching TRBD1. Unmatched junction bases numbered 8, after V lost 5 bases and J lost 10 bases. The CDR3 runs 14 residues. The germline V gene encodes CDR1 SGHRS and CDR2 YFSETQ. CDR3 protein: CASRRGTGGGEQFF. CDR3 bases: TGCGCCAGCAGGAGGGGGACAGGGGGTGGGGAGCAGTTCTTC.

J is TRBJ1-6 and V is TRBV30; D uncertain. The CDR3 has 16 amino acids. The V and J ends lost 2 bases and 0 bases respectively, with 11 bases between them. CDR1 is GTSNPN, CDR2 SVGIG, per germline (reference sequence). The CDR3 is CAWSRPLSSYNSPLHF. In nucleotides, the CDR3 is TGTGCCTGGAGTCGACCGCTGAGCTCCTATAATTCACCCCTCCACTTT.

The V call is TRBV9, the J call TRBJ1-1; D is unresolved. CDR1 and CDR2 from the germline V gene are SGDLS and YYNGEE. The CDR3 is 15 amino acids. Trimming removed 0 bases from V and 4 bases from J, with 13 bases in between. The CDR3 DNA follows: TGTGCCAGCAGCGTAGCAGAGGGTAAAGGCACTGAAGCTTTCTTT. Translating gives CASSVAEGKGTEAFF. The complete variable domain, with remaining parts taken from reference TRBV9 and TRBJ1-1, reads DSGVTQTPKHLITATGQRVTLRCSPRSGDLSVYWYQQSLDQGLQFLIQYYNGEERAKGNILERFSAQQFPDLHSELNLSSLELGDSALYFCASSVAEGKGTEAFFGQGTRLTVV.

This clone came up once. This chain uses TRBV15 with TRBJ1-2; TRBD1 is a possible D gene (5 bases). V lost 3 bases to trimming and J lost 8 bases, with 13 bases between them. Germline lookup yields CDR1 LNHNV and CDR2 YYDKDF (reference sequence). The CDR3 contains 13 residues. DNA of the CDR3: TGTGCCACCAGCAGCCAAGGGACTGAAGGCTACACCTTC. Translating gives CATSSQGTEGYTF.

The V gene is TRBV3-1 (or the pseudogene TRBV3-2), the J gene TRBJ2-1, with 12 bases fitting TRBD1. The CDR3 is made up of 16 amino acids. Germline V gene lookup returns CDR1 LGHDT and CDR2 YNNKEL (reference sequence). V lost 4 bases, J lost 7 bases, and 8 bases stayed unmatched. The CDR3 here is CASSLPGQGARNEQFF. CDR3 in DNA: TGTGCCAGCAGCCTCCCGGGACAGGGGGCAAGGAATGAGCAGTTCTTC.

Of note for this clone: The same CDR3 also results from other DNA sequences found in this sample. This chain connects TRBV5-1 to TRBJ1-2; no firm D call. Germline CDR1 SGHRS, CDR2 YFSETQ. V was shortened by 2 bases and J by 3 bases, with 5 bases between the two germline ends. The CDR3 is 12 amino acids. As DNA, the CDR3 is TGCGCCAGCAGCTTTGGTGACTATGGCTACACCTTC. It encodes CASSFGDYGYTF.

This clone showed up many times. The chain is built from TRBV18 and TRBJ2-6, with 9 bases matching TRBD1. The V gene's germline CDR1 is KGHSH and CDR2 LQKENI. The CDR3 runs to 14 residues. CDR3 bases: TGTCCCCGGACAGGGGTGGTTGGGGCCAACGTCCTGACTTTC. Its translation: CPRTGVVGANVLTF.

The DNA of the CDR3 is TGCGCCAGCAGCCCTGGGACAGGCAGGGATCAGCCCCAGCATTTT. This codes for CASSPGTGRDQPQHF. The rearrangement links TRBV4-1 to TRBJ1-5; 8 bases fit TRBD1. CDR3 length: 15 amino acids. Germline V gene data show CDR1 as MGHRA and CDR2 as YSYEKL. V was clipped by 4 bases and J by 5 bases; unmatched bases: 7.

Regarding this clone: Mismatch with germline at one junction end may stem from a read error. J is TRBJ2-7 and V is TRBV11-2; D is possibly TRBD1 or TRBD2 (6 bases each). This CDR3 region has 12 residues. Germline values: CDR1 SGHAT, CDR2 FQNNGV. This chain's CDR3 is CASSLEGGRSHF. The CDR3 coding sequence is TGTGCCAGCAGCTTAGAGGGGGGCCGCTCGCACTTC.

V gene TRBV19 combines with J gene TRBJ1-6; TRBD1 is a possible D gene (5 bases). The CDR3 runs 15 residues. Germline V gene sequence: CDR1 LNHDA, CDR2 SQIVND (reference sequence). The germline V and J ends were trimmed by 3 bases and 9 bases, with 15 bases remaining between them. CDR3 bases: TGTGCCAGTAGTATGTGGGGCAGTGGAGTTTCACCCCTCCACTTT. As protein: CASSMWGSGVSPLHF.

The rearrangement joins TRBV6-6 to TRBJ2-7; 7 nucleotides line up with TRBD1. The length of the CDR3 is 16 residues. The trim removed 6 bases at V and 2 bases at J, leaving 13 bases unmatched. Germline V gene sequence: CDR1 MNHNY, CDR2 SVGAGI (reference sequence). The CDR3 coding sequence is TGTGCCAGCAGCCCACAGGGGAATAGGGGAACCTACGAGCAGTACTTC. Amino acid sequence: CASSPQGNRGTYEQYF.

The rearrangement joins TRBV20-1 to TRBJ2-7; D gene unclear. This CDR3 has 12 amino acids. CDR1 and CDR2 from the germline V gene are DFQATT and SNEGSKA (reference sequence). Trimming took 3 bases from V and 0 from J, leaving 6 bases between them. The CDR3 coding sequence is TGCAGTGCTAGTTCTAGCTCCTACGAGCAGTACTTC. Translating gives CSASSSSYEQYF.

The chain joins TRBV21-1 to TRBJ2-7; the DNA was not used to check the table's D call, TRBD2. TRBV21-1 is noted as a pseudogene. This CDR3 spans 14 amino acids. For the CDR3, the DNA is TGTGCCAGCAGCAAAGGACTAGCGGCCTACGAGCAGTACTTC. Translated: CASSKGLAAYEQYF.

The rearrangement uses TRBV24-1 and TRBJ1-3; D is ambiguous. Deletions cut 7 bases from V and 3 bases from J, with 9 bases between. Germline values: CDR1 KGHDR, CDR2 SFDVKD. This CDR3 contains 13 residues. CDR3 region: CATRPTGGNTIYF. The CDR3 DNA follows: TGTGCCACCAGGCCCACCGGTGGAAACACCATATATTTT.

This sequence joins TRBV5-1 and TRBJ1-6, with D perhaps TRBD1 (6 bases). V lost 6 bases and J 6 bases, leaving 16 bases between the germline ends. Germline V gene data show CDR1 as SGHRS and CDR2 as YFSETQ. This CDR3 spans 15 amino acids. CDR3 sequence (DNA): TGCGCCAGCACCCTCGGCCGGGACACTAATTCACCCCTCCACTTT. It specifies CASTLGRDTNSPLHF.

The rearrangement links TRBV29-1 to TRBJ1-2; TRBD1 might be the D (5 bases). Deletions cut 6 bases from V and 4 bases from J, with 12 bases between. CDR3 length equals 12 residues. The germline V gene has CDR1 SQVTM and CDR2 ANQGSEA. CDR3: CSVTTVSYGYTF. The CDR3 DNA is TGCAGCGTCACGACAGTTTCCTATGGCTACACCTTC.

The rearrangement links TRBV11-3 to TRBJ2-1, with TRBD2 as a possible D gene (7 bases). Per the germline V gene, CDR1 is SGHNT and CDR2 is YENEEA. The CDR3 loop spans 20 amino acids. Trimming removed 5 bases at V and 3 bases at J, with 29 bases between. The CDR3 DNA reads as TGTGCCAGCAGCCCTGGACCGGGACAAGGGGACTATCGAGACTACAATGAGCAGTTCTTC. Translated, it gives CASSPGPGQGDYRDYNEQFF.

The chain links TRBV6-5 to TRBJ1-6; maybe TRBD1 (6 bases). Germline assignment: CDR1 MNHEY and CDR2 SVGAGI. V dropped 6 bases and J dropped 7 bases, with 16 bases sitting between them. CDR3 length: 15 residues. The CDR3 DNA is TGTGCCAGCAGCCGCAGTGGGGGCCGAAATTCACCCCTCCACTTT. Protein sequence: CASSRSGGRNSPLHF.

The chain links TRBV30 to TRBJ2-5, with 8 positions matching TRBD1. From germline, CDR1 is GTSNPN and CDR2 SVGIG (reference sequence). This CDR3 contains 14 residues. With V trimmed by 1 base and J by 4 bases, 5 bases remained unmatched. The CDR3 loop reads CAWSGTGRGETQYF. The CDR3 bases are TGTGCCTGGAGTGGGACAGGGCGGGGAGAGACCCAGTACTTC.

V usage is TRBV4-3 and J usage is TRBJ2-7, with D uncertain. CDR1 is LGHNA and CDR2 is YSLEER in the germline V gene. The CDR3 has 12 amino acids. V was shortened by 0 bases and J by 6 bases, with 6 bases between the two germline ends. CDR3 DNA sequence: TGCGCCAGCAGCCAAGACGGCAGCGAGCAGTACTTC. This sequence encodes CASSQDGSEQYF.